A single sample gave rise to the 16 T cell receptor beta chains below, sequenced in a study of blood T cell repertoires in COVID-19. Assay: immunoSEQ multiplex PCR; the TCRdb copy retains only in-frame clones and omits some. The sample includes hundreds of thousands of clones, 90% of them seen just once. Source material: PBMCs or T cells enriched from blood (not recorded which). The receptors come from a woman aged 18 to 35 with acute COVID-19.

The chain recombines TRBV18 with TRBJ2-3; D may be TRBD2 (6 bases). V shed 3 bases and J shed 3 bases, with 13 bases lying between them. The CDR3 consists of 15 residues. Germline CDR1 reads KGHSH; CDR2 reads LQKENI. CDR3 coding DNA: TGTGCCAGCTCACCCATCCAGGGAGGAACAGATACGCAGTATTTT. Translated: CASSPIQGGTDTQYF.

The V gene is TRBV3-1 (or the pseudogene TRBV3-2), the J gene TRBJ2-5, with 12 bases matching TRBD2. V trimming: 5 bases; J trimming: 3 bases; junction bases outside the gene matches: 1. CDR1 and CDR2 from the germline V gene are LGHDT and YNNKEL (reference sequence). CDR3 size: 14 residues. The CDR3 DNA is TGTGCCAGCAGCAGACTAGCGGGGGAAGAGACCCAGTACTTC. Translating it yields CASSRLAGEETQYF.

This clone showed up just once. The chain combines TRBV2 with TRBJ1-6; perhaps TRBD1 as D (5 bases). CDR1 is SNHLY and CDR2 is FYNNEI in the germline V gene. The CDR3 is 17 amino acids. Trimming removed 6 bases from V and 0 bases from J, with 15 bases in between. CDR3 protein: CASRDQGGSSYNSPLHF. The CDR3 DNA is TGTGCCAGCAGGGATCAGGGAGGGAGCTCCTATAATTCACCCCTCCACTTT.

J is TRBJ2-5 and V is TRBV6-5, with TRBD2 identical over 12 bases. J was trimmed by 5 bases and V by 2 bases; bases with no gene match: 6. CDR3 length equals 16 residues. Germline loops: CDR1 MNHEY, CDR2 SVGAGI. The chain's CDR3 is CASSYDGTSGWETQYF. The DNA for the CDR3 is TGTGCCAGCAGTTACGACGGGACTAGCGGGTGGGAGACCCAGTACTTC.

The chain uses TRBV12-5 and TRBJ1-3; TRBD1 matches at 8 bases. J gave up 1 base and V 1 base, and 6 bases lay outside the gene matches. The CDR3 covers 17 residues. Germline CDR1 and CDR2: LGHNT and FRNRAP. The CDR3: CASGLGQGARSGNTIYF. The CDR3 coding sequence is TGTGCTAGTGGTTTGGGTCAGGGGGCAAGGTCTGGAAACACCATATATTTT.

CDR3 sequence: CASSFLSDREFNYGYTF. In nucleotides, the CDR3 is TGTGCCAGCAGTTTCTTGTCGGACAGGGAGTTTAACTATGGCTACACCTTC. This chain uses TRBV27 with TRBJ1-2; 8 bases line up with TRBD1. V lost 3 bases, J lost 1 base, and 10 bases stayed unmatched. The germline CDR1 and CDR2 sequences are MNHEY and SMNVEV (reference sequence). This CDR3 region has 17 residues.

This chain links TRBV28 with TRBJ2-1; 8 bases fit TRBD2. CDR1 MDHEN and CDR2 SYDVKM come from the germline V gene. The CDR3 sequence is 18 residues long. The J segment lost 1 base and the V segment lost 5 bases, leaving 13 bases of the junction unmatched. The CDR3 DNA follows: TGTGCCAGCAGTCCCTACGGGAGCGGGAGTCGGTCCTACAATGAGCAGTTCTTC. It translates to CASSPYGSGSRSYNEQFF.

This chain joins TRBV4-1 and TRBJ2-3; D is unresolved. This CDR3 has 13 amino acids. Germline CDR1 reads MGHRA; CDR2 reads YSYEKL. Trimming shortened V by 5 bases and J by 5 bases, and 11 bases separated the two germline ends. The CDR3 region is CASSKLPQDTQYF. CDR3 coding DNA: TGCGCCAGCAGCAAACTGCCGCAAGATACGCAGTATTTT.

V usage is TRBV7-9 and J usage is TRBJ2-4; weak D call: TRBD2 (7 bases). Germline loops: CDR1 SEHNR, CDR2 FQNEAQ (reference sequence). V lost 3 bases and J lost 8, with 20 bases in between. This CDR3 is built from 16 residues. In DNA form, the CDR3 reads TGTGCCAGCAGCTTTGGGGGACGGGGGGCTCGGGACATTCAGTACTTC. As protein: CASSFGGRGARDIQYF.

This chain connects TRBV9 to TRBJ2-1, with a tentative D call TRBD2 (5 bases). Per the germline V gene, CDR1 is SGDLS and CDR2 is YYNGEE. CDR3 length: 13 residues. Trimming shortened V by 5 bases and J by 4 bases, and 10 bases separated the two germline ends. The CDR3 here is CASSSDLYNEQFF. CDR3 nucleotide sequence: TGTGCCAGCAGTAGCGACCTATACAATGAGCAGTTCTTC.

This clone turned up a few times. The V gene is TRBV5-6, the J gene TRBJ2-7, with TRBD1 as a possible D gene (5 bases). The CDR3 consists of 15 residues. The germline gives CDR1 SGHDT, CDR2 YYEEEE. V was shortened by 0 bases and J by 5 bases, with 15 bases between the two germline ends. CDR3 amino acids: CASSLGGRGMDEQYF. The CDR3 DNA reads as TGTGCCAGCAGCTTGGGTGGTAGGGGTATGGACGAGCAGTACTTC.

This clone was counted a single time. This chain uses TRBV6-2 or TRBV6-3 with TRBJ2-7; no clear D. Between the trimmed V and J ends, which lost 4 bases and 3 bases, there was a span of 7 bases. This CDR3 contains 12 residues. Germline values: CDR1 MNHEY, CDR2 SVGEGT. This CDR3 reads CASSWPNYEQYF. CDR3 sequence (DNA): TGTGCCAGCAGTTGGCCGAACTACGAGCAGTACTTC.

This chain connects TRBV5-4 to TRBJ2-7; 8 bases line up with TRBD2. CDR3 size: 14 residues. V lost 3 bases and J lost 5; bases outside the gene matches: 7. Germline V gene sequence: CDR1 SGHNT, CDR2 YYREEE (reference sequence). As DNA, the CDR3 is TGTGCCAGCAGCTCCGGGGGGGTCCGAGACGAGCAGTACTTC. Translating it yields CASSSGGVRDEQYF.

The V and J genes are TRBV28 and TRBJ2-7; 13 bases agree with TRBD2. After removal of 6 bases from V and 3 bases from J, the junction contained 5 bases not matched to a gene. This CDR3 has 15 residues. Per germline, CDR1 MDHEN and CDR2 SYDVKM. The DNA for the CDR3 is TGTGCCAGCAGCTTGGGACTAGCGGGAATCTACGAGCAGTACTTC. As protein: CASSLGLAGIYEQYF.

The CDR3 nucleotides are TGTGCCAGCTCGCCGAACGGACTAGCGGGCACCGGGGAGCTGTTTTTT. Translated, it gives CASSPNGLAGTGELFF. The chain has TRBV18 and TRBJ2-2; 11 bases are shared with TRBD2. Germline V gene data show CDR1 as KGHSH and CDR2 as LQKENI. This CDR3 is 16 amino acids long. Trimming removed 6 bases from V and 4 bases from J; junction bases left unmatched: 7.

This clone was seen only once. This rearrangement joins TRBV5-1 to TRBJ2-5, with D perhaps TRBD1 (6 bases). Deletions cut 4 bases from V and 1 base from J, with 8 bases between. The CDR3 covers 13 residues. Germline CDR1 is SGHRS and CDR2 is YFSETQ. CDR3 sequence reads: CASSTDSQETQYF. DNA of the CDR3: TGCGCCAGCAGCACGGACAGCCAAGAGACCCAGTACTTC.